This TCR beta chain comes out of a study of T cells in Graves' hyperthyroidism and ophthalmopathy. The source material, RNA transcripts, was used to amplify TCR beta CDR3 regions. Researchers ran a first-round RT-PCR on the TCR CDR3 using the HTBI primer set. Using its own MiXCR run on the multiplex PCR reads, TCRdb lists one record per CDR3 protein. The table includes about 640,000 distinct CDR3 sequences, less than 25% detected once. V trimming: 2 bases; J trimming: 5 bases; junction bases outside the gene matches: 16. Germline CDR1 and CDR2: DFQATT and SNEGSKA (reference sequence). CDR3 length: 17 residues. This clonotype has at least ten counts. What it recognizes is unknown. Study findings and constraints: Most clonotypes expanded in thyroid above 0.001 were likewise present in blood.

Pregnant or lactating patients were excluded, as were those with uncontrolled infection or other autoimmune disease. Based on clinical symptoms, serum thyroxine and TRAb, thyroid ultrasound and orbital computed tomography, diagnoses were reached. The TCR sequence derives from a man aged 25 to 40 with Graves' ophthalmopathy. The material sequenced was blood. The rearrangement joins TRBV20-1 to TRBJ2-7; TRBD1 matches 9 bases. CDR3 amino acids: CSARPMGGQGIRDEQYF. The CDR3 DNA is TGCAGTGCTAGACCCATGGGGGGACAGGGAATTCGGGACGAGCAGTACTTC.